This entry lists 10 T cell receptor beta chains sequenced from one sample in a study of post-analysis software for immune sequencing data. Study-wide results and caveats: TRBV5-6, TRBV5-1 and TRBV20-1 were among roughly five TRBV segments more frequent in patients than controls.

Their cognate antigens are unknown. TCR beta cDNA libraries had unique molecular identifiers. TCRdb reprocessed the PCR reads via MiXCR and lists one record per CDR3 protein. This sample has some 370,000 distinct CDR3 sequences; roughly 36% occur once, and the top ten carry 13%. The sequenced material came from blood. These receptors were obtained from a girl aged 5 to 17 with multiple sclerosis.

The V and J genes are TRBV7-6 and TRBJ2-1, with 8 bases aligning to TRBD2. Germline V gene sequence: CDR1 SGHVS, CDR2 FNYEAQ. V dropped 3 bases and J dropped 6; count of bases not matched to a gene: 10. The CDR3 sequence is 16 residues long. CDR3 DNA sequence: TGTGCCAGCAGCTTCGGGTCTGAGAGCGGGGGCAATGAGCAGTTCTTC. Its translation is CASSFGSESGGNEQFF.

V is TRBV2 and J is TRBJ2-7; tentatively, D is TRBD2 (5 bases). Trimming stripped 5 bases from V and 4 bases from J, with 12 bases between. This CDR3 comprises 13 residues. The V gene's germline CDR1 is SNHLY and CDR2 FYNNEI. This CDR3 reads CASSPTRDYEQYF. The DNA for the CDR3 is TGTGCCAGCAGTCCAACGAGGGATTACGAGCAGTACTTC.

In its sample, this clonotype was seen a few times. The V and J genes are TRBV15 and TRBJ2-3; a weak D match, TRBD2 (5 bases). The CDR3 is 16 amino acids. V lost 0 bases and J lost 6, with 16 bases in between. CDR1 and CDR2 from the germline V gene are LNHNV and YYDKDF (reference sequence). CDR3 nucleotides: TGTGCCACCAGCAGAGATAGGACGGGCGGGCCGGATACGCAGTATTTT. This sequence encodes CATSRDRTGGPDTQYF.

The chain is built from TRBV19 and TRBJ1-6; D unresolved. This CDR3 has 13 residues. CDR1 and CDR2 from the germline V gene are LNHDA and SQIVND (reference sequence). V lost 7 bases, J lost 10 bases, and 14 bases lay in between. The CDR3 reads CASIERFGSPLHF. The CDR3 DNA reads as TGTGCCAGTATCGAGCGCTTTGGCTCACCCCTCCACTTT.

The V and J genes are TRBV20-1 and TRBJ2-3; D perhaps matches TRBD2 (5 bases). The ends were cut back, 2 bases at V and 2 bases at J, with 11 bases in the middle. Germline V gives CDR1 DFQATT, CDR2 SNEGSKA (reference sequence). This CDR3 region has 14 residues. The CDR3 bases are TGCAGTGCTAGAAAAAGCGGCTACACAGATACGCAGTATTTT. This encodes CSARKSGYTDTQYF.

There are a few counts of this clonotype. The J gene is TRBJ1-1, the V gene TRBV6-5; D is possibly TRBD1 (6 bases). The CDR3 consists of 17 residues. Germline CDR1 MNHEY, CDR2 SVGAGI. V gave up 0 bases and J gave up 1 base, with 15 bases separating them. Written as DNA, the CDR3 is TGTGCCAGCAGTTACTCGATTCTAGACAGGAGGAACACTGAAGCTTTCTTT. Translation: CASSYSILDRRNTEAFF.

The chain recombines TRBV5-1 with TRBJ2-1; 10 bases match TRBD1. TRBJ2-7 explains the end of the DNA better; the J call may be wrong. Germline V gene sequence: CDR1 SGHRS, CDR2 YFSETQ. There are 16 residues in the CDR3. The CDR3 sequence is CASSLQDRGLYNEQYF. In DNA, the CDR3 is TGCGCCAGCAGCTTACAAGACAGGGGGCTATACAATGAGCAGTACTTC.

The chain is built from TRBV7-2 and TRBJ2-1; perhaps TRBD2 as D (6 bases). Germline CDR1 is SGHTA and CDR2 is FQGNSA. V was cut by 1 base and J by 4 bases, with 14 bases left in between. This CDR3 comprises 16 residues. The CDR3 spells CASSLVGGPPYNEQFF. CDR3 coding DNA: TGTGCCAGCAGCTTAGTGGGGGGACCGCCGTACAATGAGCAGTTCTTC.

The rearrangement joins TRBV7-8 to TRBJ2-7, with D perhaps TRBD1 (6 bases). The CDR3 is made up of 18 amino acids. Germline-derived CDR1 and CDR2 are SGHVS and FQNEAQ. Trimming cost V 5 bases and J 5 bases, with 28 bases left between them. CDR3 in DNA: TGTGCCAGCAGCCCTCATTGGACAGCGCAGTCACGGTTTAACGAGCAGTACTTC. Its protein product is CASSPHWTAQSRFNEQYF. Using reference TRBV7-8 and TRBJ2-7 for the parts outside the CDR3, the full variable domain is GAGVSQSPRYKVAKRGQDVALRCDPISGHVSLFWYQQALGQGPEFLTYFQNEAQLDKSGLPSDRFFAERPEGSVSTLKIQRTQQEDSAVYLCASSPHWTAQSRFNEQYFGPGTRLTVT.

Here the CDR3 reads CASSNGASGGGGTDTQYF. DNA of the CDR3: TGTGCCAGCAGCAATGGGGCTAGCGGGGGGGGAGGCACAGATACGCAGTATTTT. The V gene is TRBV12-3 or TRBV12-4, the J gene TRBJ2-3; 12 bases fit TRBD2. J lost 1 base, V lost 6 bases, and 11 bases had no gene match. The CDR3 has 18 amino acids.